The clone carrying this TCR beta chain was seen a few times. These data are taken from a study of T cell responses to AZD1222 COVID-19 vaccine. The assay was immunoSEQ multiplex PCR, and TCRdb's table has in-frame clones only and misses some. Of over 60,000 clones in the sample, 60% to 85% were seen once. Trimming at V came to 4 bases and at J to 3 bases, leaving 15 bases not matched to a gene. Germline loops: CDR1 SGHTA, CDR2 FQGNSA. The CDR3 is 19 residues long. Sequences were derived from peripheral blood, sampled on day 0 of MenACWY control vaccination. The chain uses TRBV7-2 and TRBJ2-1; 10 bases match TRBD2. The TCR was taken from an adult in good health. CDR3 region: CASSSPRYRVAGGYNEQFF. The CDR3 coding sequence is TGTGCCAGCAGCTCACCGCGTTACCGGGTAGCGGGGGGCTACAATGAGCAGTTCTTC.